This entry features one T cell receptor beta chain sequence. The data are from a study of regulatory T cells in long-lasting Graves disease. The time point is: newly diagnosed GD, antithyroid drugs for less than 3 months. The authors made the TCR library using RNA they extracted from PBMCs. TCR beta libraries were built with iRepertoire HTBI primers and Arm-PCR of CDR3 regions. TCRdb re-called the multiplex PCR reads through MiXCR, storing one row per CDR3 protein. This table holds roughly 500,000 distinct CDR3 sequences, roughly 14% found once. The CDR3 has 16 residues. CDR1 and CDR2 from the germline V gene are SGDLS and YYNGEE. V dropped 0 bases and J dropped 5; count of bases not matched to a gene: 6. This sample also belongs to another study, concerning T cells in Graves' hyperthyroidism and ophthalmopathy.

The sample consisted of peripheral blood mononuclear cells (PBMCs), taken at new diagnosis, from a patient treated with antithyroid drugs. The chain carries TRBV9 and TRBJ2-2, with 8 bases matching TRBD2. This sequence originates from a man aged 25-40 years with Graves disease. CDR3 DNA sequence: TGTGCCAGCAGCGTAGTTGCGGGAGGAGCTACCGGGGAGCTGTTTTTT. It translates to CASSVVAGGATGELFF.